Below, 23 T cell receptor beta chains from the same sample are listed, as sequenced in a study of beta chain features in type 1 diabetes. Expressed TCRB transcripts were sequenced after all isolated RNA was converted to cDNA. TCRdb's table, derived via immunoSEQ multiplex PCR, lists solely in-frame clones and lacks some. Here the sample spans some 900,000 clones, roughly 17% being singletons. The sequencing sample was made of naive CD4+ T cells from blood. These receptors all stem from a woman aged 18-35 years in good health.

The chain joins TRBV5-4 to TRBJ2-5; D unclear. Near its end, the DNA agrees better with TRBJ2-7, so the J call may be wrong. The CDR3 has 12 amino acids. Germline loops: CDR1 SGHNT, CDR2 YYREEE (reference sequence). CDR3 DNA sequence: TGTGCCAGCAGCCTCATCCAGAACGAGCAGTACTTC. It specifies CASSLIQNEQYF.

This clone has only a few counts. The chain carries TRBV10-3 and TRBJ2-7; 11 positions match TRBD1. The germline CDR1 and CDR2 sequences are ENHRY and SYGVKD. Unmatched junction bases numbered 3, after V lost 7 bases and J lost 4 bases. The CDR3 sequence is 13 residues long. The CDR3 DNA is TGTGCCATCAACGGACAGGGGGCATACGAGCAGTACTTC. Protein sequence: CAINGQGAYEQYF.

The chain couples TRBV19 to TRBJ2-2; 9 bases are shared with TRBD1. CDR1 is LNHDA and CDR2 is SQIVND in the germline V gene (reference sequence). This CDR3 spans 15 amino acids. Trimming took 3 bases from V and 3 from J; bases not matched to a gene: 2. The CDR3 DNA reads TGTGCCAGTAGTATGGGACAGGGATACACCGGGGAGCTGTTTTTT. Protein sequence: CASSMGQGYTGELFF.

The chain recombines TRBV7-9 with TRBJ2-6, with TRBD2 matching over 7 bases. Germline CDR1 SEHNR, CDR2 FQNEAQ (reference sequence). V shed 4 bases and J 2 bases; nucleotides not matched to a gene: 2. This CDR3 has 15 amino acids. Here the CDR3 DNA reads TGTGCCAGCAGCTCGGGAGGAACTGGGGCCAACGTCCTGACTTTC. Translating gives CASSSGGTGANVLTF.

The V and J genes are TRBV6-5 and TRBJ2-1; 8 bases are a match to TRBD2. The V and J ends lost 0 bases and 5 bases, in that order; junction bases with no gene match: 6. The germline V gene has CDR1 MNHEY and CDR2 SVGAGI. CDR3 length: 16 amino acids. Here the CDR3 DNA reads TGTGCCAGCAGTTACTCGAGCGGGAGTCGCCACAATGAGCAGTTCTTC. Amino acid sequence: CASSYSSGSRHNEQFF.

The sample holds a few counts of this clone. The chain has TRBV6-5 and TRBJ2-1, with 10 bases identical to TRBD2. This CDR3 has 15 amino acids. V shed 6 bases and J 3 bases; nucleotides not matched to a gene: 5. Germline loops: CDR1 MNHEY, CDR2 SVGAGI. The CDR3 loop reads CASRKLAGFYNEQFF. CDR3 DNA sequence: TGTGCCAGCAGAAAACTAGCGGGATTCTACAATGAGCAGTTCTTC.

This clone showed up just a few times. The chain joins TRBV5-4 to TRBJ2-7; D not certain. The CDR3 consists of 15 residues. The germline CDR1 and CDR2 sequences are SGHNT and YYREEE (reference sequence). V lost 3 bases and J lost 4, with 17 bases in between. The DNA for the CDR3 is TGTGCCAGCAGCTCCCGGACGGTGGGTACATACGAGCAGTACTTC. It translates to CASSSRTVGTYEQYF.

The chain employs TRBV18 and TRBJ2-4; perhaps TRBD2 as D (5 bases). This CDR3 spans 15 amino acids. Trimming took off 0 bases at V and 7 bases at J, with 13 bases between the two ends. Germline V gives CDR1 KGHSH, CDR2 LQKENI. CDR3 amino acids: CASSPPDRGFNIQYF. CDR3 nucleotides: TGTGCCAGCTCACCACCGGATCGGGGTTTTAACATTCAGTACTTC.

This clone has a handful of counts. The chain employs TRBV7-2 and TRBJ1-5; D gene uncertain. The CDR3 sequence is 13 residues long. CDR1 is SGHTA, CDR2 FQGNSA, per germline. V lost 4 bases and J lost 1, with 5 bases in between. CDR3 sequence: CASSSDSNQPQHF. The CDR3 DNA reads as TGTGCCAGCAGCTCGGACAGCAATCAGCCCCAGCATTTT.

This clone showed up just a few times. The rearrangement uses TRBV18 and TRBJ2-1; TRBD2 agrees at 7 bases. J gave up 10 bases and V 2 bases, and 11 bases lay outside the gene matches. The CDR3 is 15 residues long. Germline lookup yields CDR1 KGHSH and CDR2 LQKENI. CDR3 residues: CASSPGALAASEQFF. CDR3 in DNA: TGTGCCAGCTCACCAGGGGCTCTAGCGGCCTCGGAGCAGTTCTTC.

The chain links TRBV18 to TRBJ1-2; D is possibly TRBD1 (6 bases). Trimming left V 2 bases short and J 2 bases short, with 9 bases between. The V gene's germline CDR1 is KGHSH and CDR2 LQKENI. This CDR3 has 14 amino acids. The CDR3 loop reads CASSPSGENYGYTF. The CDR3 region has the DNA TGTGCCAGCTCACCATCAGGGGAGAACTATGGCTACACCTTC.

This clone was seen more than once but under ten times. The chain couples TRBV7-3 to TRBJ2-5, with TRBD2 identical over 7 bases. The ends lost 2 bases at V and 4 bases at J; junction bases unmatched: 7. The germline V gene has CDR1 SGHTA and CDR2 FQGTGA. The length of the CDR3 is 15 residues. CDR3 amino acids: CASSLYGLAGETQYF. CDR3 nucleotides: TGTGCCAGCAGCTTATATGGGTTAGCGGGAGAGACCCAGTACTTC.

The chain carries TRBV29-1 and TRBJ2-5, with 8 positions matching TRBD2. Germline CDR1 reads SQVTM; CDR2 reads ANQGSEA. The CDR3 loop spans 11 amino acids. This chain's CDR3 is CTGLAGETQYF. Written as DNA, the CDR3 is TGCACCGGACTAGCTGGGGAGACCCAGTACTTC. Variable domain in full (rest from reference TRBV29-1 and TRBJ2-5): SAVISQKPSRDICQRGTSLTIQCQVDSQVTMMFWYRQQPGQSLTLIATANQGSEATYESGFVIDKFPISRPNLTFSTLTVSNMSPEDSSIYLCTGLAGETQYFGPGTRLLVL.

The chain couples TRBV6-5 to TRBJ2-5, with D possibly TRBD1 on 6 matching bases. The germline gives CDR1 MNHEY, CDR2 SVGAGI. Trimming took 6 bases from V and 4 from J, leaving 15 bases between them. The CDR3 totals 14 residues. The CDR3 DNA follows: TGTGCCAGCAGGGGGGCGCGGGCGGGAGAGACCCAGTACTTC. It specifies CASRGARAGETQYF.

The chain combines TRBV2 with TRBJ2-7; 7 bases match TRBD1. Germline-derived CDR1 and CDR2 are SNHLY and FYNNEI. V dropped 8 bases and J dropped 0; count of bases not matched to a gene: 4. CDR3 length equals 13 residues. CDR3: CASLDRASYEQYF. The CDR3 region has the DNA TGTGCCAGCCTCGACAGGGCCTCCTACGAGCAGTACTTC.

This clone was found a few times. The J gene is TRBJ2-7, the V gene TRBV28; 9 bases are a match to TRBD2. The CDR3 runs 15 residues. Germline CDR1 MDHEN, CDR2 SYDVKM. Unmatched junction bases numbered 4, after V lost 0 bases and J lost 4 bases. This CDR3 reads CASSLWSSGAYEQYF. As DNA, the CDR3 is TGTGCCAGCAGTTTATGGTCTAGCGGGGCATACGAGCAGTACTTC.

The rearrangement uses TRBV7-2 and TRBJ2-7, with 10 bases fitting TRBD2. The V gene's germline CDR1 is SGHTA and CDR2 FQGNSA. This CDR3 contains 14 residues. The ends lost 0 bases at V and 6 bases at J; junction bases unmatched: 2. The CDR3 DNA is TGTGCCAGCAGCTTAGCGCTAGCGGGAGCCGAGCAGTACTTC. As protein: CASSLALAGAEQYF.

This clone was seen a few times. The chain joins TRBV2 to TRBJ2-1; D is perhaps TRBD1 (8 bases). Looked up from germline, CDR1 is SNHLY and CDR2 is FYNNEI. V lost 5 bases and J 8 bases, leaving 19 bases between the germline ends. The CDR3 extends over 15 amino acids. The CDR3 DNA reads TGTGCCAGCAGTACAGGGAGGGCAGGGGGCCATGAGCAGTTCTTC. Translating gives CASSTGRAGGHEQFF.

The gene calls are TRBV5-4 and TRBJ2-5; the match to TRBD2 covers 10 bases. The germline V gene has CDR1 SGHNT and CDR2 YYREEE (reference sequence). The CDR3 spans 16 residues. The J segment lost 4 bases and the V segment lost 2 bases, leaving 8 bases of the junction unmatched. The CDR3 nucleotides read TGTGCCAGCAGCTTAGCTAGCGGGAGTGTCATAGAGACCCAGTACTTC. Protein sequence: CASSLASGSVIETQYF.

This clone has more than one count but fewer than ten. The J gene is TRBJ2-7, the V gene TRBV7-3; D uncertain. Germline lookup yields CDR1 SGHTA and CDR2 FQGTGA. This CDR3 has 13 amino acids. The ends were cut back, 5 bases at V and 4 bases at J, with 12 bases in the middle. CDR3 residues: CASSLIDGYEQYF. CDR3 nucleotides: TGTGCCAGCAGCCTGATCGACGGTTACGAGCAGTACTTC.

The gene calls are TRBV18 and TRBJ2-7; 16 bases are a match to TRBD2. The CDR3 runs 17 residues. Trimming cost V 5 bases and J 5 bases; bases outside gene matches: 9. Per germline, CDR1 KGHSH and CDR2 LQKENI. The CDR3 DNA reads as TGTGCCAGCTCATCCCCGGGACTAGCGGGAGGGCCCAACGAGCAGTACTTC. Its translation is CASSSPGLAGGPNEQYF.

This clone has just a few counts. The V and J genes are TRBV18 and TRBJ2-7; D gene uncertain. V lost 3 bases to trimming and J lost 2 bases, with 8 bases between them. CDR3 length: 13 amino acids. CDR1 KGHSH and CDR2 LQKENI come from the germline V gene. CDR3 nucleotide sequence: TGTGCCAGCTCACCGCAGGCTCCCTACGAGCAGTACTTC. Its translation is CASSPQAPYEQYF.

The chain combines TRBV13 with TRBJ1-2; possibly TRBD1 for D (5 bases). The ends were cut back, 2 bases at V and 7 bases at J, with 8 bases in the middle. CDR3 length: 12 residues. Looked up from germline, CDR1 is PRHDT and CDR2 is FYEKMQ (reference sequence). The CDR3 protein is CASSLPQGGYTF. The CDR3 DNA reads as TGTGCCAGCAGCTTACCCCAGGGTGGCTACACCTTC.